This TCR beta chain was captured in a study of T cell clonotyping in hematopoietic cell transplantation. Background on the study: Cytoreduction preceded collection of pretransplant recipient samples.

Time point given: recipient sample about 28 days before transplant, after cytoreduction. TCRdb's table, derived via immunoSEQ multiplex PCR, lists solely in-frame clones and lacks some. The top ten clones hold about 1.8% of a sample with about 76,000 clones, about 96% of them seen once. Germline V gene sequence: CDR1 GTSNPN, CDR2 SVGIG (reference sequence). V lost 0 bases and J 4 bases, leaving 12 bases between the germline ends. This CDR3 has 14 amino acids. A note on this clone: As yet, its antigen is unknown.

General study findings and limits: Graft donor and pretransplant recipient Inverse Simpson Index values predicted broader posttransplant TCR diversity. Recipient TCR diversity dropped after transplant; expanded clonotypes rose from day 30 to 180.

This chain joins TRBV30 and TRBJ1-1; D possibly corresponds to TRBD1 (5 bases). This clonotype was obtained from a woman aged 45 to 65 with acute myeloid leukemia. Some clones in this sample may be carry-over from other donors' samples. Here the sequenced sample was peripheral blood mononuclear cells, taken before stem cell transplant. Here the CDR3 reads CAWSVSGWATEAFF. In DNA form, the CDR3 reads TGTGCCTGGAGTGTTTCAGGGTGGGCCACTGAAGCTTTCTTT.